This TCR beta chain appears in the sequencing data of a study of blood T cells in healthy people across ages. Study outcomes and limitations: Strong correlation existed between TCR beta diversity and naive T cell percentage. The CMV status of each donor remained undetermined, and this could have confounded shifts in expanded clonotypes.

Peripheral blood from each donor was collected in a volume of 9.5 to 10 milliliters. Then a second PCR, running roughly 6 to 11 cycles, was carried out with a sample-barcoded 5' primer and a J-beta primer mix. One entry per CDR3 protein, called by TCRdb with MiXCR from the 5' RACE reads. The sample has 780,000 or so distinct CDR3 sequences, approximately 53% seen once. With 3 bases removed from V and 2 bases from J, the gap between germline ends came to 16 bases. The CDR3 totals 16 residues. Germline V gives CDR1 LNHNV, CDR2 YYDKDF (reference sequence). As to this clonotype: Its antigen remains unknown.

This sequence was found in a man aged 35 to 55 in good health. Material for sequencing was blood. The rearrangement uses TRBV15 and TRBJ2-5; D unresolved. The CDR3 spells CATSRDLGPLQETQYF. In DNA form, the CDR3 reads TGTGCCACCAGCAGGGACCTGGGCCCGTTGCAAGAGACCCAGTACTTC.